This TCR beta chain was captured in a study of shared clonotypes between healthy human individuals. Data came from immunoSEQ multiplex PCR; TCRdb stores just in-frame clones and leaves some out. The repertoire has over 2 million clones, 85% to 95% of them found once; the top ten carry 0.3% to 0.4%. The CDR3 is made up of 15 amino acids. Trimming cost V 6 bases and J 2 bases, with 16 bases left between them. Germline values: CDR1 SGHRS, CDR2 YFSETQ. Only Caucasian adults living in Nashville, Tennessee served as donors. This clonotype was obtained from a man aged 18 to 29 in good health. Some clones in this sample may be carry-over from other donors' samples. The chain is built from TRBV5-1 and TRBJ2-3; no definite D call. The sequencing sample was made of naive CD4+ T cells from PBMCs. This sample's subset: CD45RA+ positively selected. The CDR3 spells CASTLGPPPTDTQYF. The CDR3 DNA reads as TGCGCCAGCACCCTTGGCCCACCCCCCACAGATACGCAGTATTTT.